The clone carrying this TCR beta chain was seen more than once but under ten times. The target antigen is unknown. Losses at the gene ends were 4 bases for V and 0 bases for J; bases not matched to a gene: 2. The CDR3 covers 14 residues. Germline CDR1 reads DFQATT; CDR2 reads SNEGSKA (reference sequence). Time point here: patch test 3, about 24 weeks after DPC sensitization. The treatment is: therapeutic diphenylcyclopropenone sensitization with weekly scalp DPC. Every patch test was put on after a blood sample was taken. In the authors' workflow: Samples held a median of 95,638 TCRs, range about 20,000–690,600. TCRdb independently ran MiXCR on the RACE reads; one entry per CDR3 protein. V and J calls and clone size were set by TCRdb, not the authors. This sample yields about 190,000 distinct CDR3 sequences, of which approximately 26% are seen a single time; around 2.5% belongs to the top ten. The entry originates in a study of human T cells and chemical hapten exposure. Across the study: An area of 2 cm by 2 to 2.5 cm on upper inner arm skin received 2% DPC for sensitization.

Study-wide points: Positive correlation was observed between PT1 expanded TCR counts and patch test score.

The V and J genes are TRBV20-1 and TRBJ2-1; 8 nucleotides agree with TRBD2. Sequencing was performed on whole blood, taken in connection with sensitization to the hapten diphenylcyclopropenone (DPC). The receptor was derived from a middle-aged woman with alopecia areata. Some clones in this sample may be carry-over from other donors' samples. In nucleotides, the CDR3 is TGCAGTGCTATGCTAGCGGGCTCCTACAATGAGCAGTTCTTC. Protein product: CSAMLAGSYNEQFF.